The T cell receptor beta chain described here comes from a study of CD8+CD57+ T cells in acquired aplastic anemia. Across the study: Sorted CD4+ and CD8+ cells yielded DNA averaging around 3 ug. Healthy CD8+ samples averaged about 10 million reads.

As concerns this clonotype: Antigen specificity is unknown.

Trimming left V 5 bases short and J 0 bases short, with 13 bases between. The length of the CDR3 is 15 residues. The germline gives CDR1 SNHLY, CDR2 FYNNEI. General study points: The study identified roughly 29 CD8+ CDR3 sequences shared by patients and controls. A significant difference in CD8+ Simpson's diversity between patients and controls was not found.

TCR beta VDJ and CDR3 were profiled, and genomic DNA was the template. TCRdb re-called the reads through MiXCR, storing one row per CDR3 protein. The top ten clones hold 8% to 8.5% of a sample with over 100,000 distinct CDR3 sequences, roughly two fifths of them seen once. The source is a human donor in good health, serving as a control. The genes are TRBV2 and TRBJ1-1; possible D gene TRBD1, 5 bases. Sequences were obtained from sorted CD4+, CD8+, or CD8+CD57+ T cells (not recorded which) from PBMCs. DNA of the CDR3: TGTGCCAGCAGTAGATCGGGACTTCTGAACACTGAAGCTTTCTTT. Translation gives CASSRSGLLNTEAFF.